This entry describes one TCR beta chain. Its target is unknown. 13 Jbeta primers and 60 Vbeta primers were used for the PCR. The repertoire was sequenced with immunoSEQ multiplex PCR; TCRdb's copy has only in-frame clones and lacks some. The repertoire holds some 150,000 clones, with about 59% as singletons. This specimen comes from a study of cytomegalovirus exposure and HLA in healthy donors. With 3 bases removed from V and 3 bases from J, the gap between germline ends came to 27 bases. Germline V gene sequence: CDR1 MGHRA, CDR2 YSYEKL. The CDR3 sequence is 20 residues long. Study observations and caveats: A previous analysis found most TCR beta V segments productive roughly 87% or roughly 30% of the time. In the analysis, some V segments, TRBV6-2 and TRBV6-3 included, were excluded as indistinguishable.

This sequence was found in a man aged 35-49 years in good health and CMV-seronegative. V is TRBV4-1 and J is TRBJ2-1, with D maybe TRBD2 (5 bases). Source material: PBMCs. CDR3 in DNA: TGCGCCAGCAGCCACCCAAACCCATCGGGGTCCCCCTCCTACTACAATGAGCAGTTCTTC. Translated: CASSHPNPSGSPSYYNEQFF.